This record looks at one T cell receptor (beta chain) sequence and its context. The antigen remains undetermined. The study ran its PCR with 60 Vbeta and 13 Jbeta primers. Sequenced by immunoSEQ multiplex PCR; TCRdb stores in-frame clones only, minus some. Of about 150,000 clones listed, 80% are singletons. This sample was included in a study of cytomegalovirus exposure and HLA in healthy donors. V was pared by 3 bases and J by 5 bases, with 15 bases between. The germline gives CDR1 LNHNV, CDR2 YYDKDF (reference sequence). This CDR3 spans 15 amino acids. General study results and limits: Confirmation in vitro established that a few CMV-associated chains were specific for CMV antigens.

Sequencing input: PBMCs. The sequence was collected from a woman between 35 and 50 years old in good health and CMV-seropositive. The chain employs TRBV15 and TRBJ2-3, with a weak D call TRBD1 (5 bases). In DNA form, the CDR3 reads TGTGCCACCAGCAGCTGGCCAGGACACGTAGATACGCAGTATTTT. It is translated as CATSSWPGHVDTQYF. Combining the CDR3 with reference TRBV15 and TRBJ2-3 gives the whole variable domain DAMVIQNPRYQVTQFGKPVTLSCSQTLNHNVMYWYQQKSSQAPKLLFHYYDKDFNNEADTPDNFQSRRPNTSFCFLDIRSPGLGDTAMYLCATSSWPGHVDTQYFGPGTRLTVL.